The clone carrying this T cell receptor beta chain has a single count. Clones were read by immunoSEQ multiplex PCR, and TCRdb kept only the in-frame ones, dropping some. The table shows fewer than 90,000 clones, with under 85% occurring only once. From germline, CDR1 is SNHLY and CDR2 FYNNEI. The CDR3 length is 15 residues. The ends lost 6 bases at V and 4 bases at J; junction bases unmatched: 11. This entry belongs to a study of blood T cell repertoires in COVID-19. In the study overall: Sites in the United States, Italy and Spain provided acute and convalescent COVID-19 samples.

The chain employs TRBV2 and TRBJ1-2, with 7 bases aligning to TRBD1. The source of this sequence is a man aged 55 to 70 with COVID-19, enrolled during active disease. Material: peripheral blood. CDR3 sequence: CASSEGGTAGYGYTF. CDR3 DNA sequence: TGTGCCAGCAGCGAGGGTGGGACAGCTGGCTATGGCTACACCTTC.